This T cell receptor beta chain originates from a study of Ad26.COV2.S vaccination and SARS-CoV-2 variants. Assay used: immunoSEQ multiplex PCR; TCRdb lists only in-frame clones, some missing. This table has 250,000 or so clones, roughly nine tenths appearing once. Treatment of the sample: some 19 received Ad26.COV2.S at low or high dose, single or two shots; about 5 received placebo; per-sample allocation not given. The samples were gathered on day 63 after the first injection of vaccine or placebo. What was given as vaccine was an Ad26 vector encoding Wuhan-strain SARS-CoV-2 spike. The clonotype originates from a person between 18 and 65 years old who received the Ad26.COV2.S COVID-19 vaccine or a placebo. The starting material was peripheral blood, obtained in a trial of Ad26.COV2.S vaccine versus placebo.

CDR3: CASSFERGGLSGDTQYF. The CDR3 DNA reads as TGTGCCAGCAGCTTTGAGCGGGGGGGCCTATCAGGAGATACGCAGTATTTT. V gene TRBV12-1 combines with J gene TRBJ2-3; TRBD2 was called by the table and not checked on the DNA. TRBV12-1 is assigned pseudogene status. The CDR3 is 17 amino acids.